This entry concerns a single TCR beta chain. The method was immunoSEQ multiplex PCR; TCRdb's version includes in-frame clones alone and lacks a portion of them. The repertoire includes around 23,000 clones, 80% to 90% of them detected once, and over 5.5% sits in the top ten. Repeated repertoire sampling spanned the course of chemoradiotherapy. This entry comes from a study of chemoradiotherapy in HPV16-positive cancers. CDR1 and CDR2 (germline): SGHVS, FQNEAQ. The CDR3 is made up of 16 amino acids. Unmatched junction bases numbered 8, after V lost 5 bases and J lost 3 bases. The sample was blood, taken from a patient who underwent chemoradiotherapy. The source is a human donor with HPV-associated anogenital cancer. The V gene is TRBV7-8, the J gene TRBJ1-3; 9 bases fit TRBD1. This CDR3 reads CASSTQGASSGNTIYF. The CDR3 DNA follows: TGTGCCAGCAGCACACAGGGGGCGTCAAGTGGAAACACCATATATTTT.